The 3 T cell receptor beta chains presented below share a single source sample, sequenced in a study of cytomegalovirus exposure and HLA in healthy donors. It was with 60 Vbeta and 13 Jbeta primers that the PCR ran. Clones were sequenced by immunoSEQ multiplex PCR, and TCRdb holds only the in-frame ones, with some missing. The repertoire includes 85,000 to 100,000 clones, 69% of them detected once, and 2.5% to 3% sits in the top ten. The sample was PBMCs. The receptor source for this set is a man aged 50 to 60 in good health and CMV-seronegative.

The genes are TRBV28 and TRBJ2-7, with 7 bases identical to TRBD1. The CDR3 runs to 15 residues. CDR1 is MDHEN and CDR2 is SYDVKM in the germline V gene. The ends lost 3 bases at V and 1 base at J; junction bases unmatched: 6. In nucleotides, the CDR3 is TGTGCCAGCAGTTTCCGAGGGGGCCATTCCTACGAGCAGTACTTC. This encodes CASSFRGGHSYEQYF.

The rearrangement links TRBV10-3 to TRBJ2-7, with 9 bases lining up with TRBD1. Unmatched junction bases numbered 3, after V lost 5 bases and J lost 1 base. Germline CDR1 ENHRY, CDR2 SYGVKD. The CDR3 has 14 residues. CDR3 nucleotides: TGTGCCATCAGTACAGGGGGCGATTCCTACGAGCAGTACGTC. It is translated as CAISTGGDSYEQYV.

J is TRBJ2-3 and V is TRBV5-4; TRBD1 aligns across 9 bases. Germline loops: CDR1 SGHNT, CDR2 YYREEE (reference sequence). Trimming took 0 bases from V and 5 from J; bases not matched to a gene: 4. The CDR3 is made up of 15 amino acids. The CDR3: CASSLDRGPGDTQYF. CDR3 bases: TGTGCCAGCAGCTTGGACAGGGGGCCTGGAGATACGCAGTATTTT.